The clone carrying this T cell receptor (beta chain) came up a few times. Its matching antigen is unknown. The CDR3 has 14 amino acids. Germline lookup yields CDR1 SGHKS and CDR2 YYEKEE (reference sequence). Trimming removed 4 bases from V and 5 bases from J; junction bases left unmatched: 5. These data belong to a study of T-cell reconstitution after alpha-beta-depleted transplantation in children. General observations from the study: Surviving thymic progenitors and recipient T cells were the source of high TCRbeta diversity at day 60 in some patients. Expanded graft clones, several hundred of them, were reportedly the source of alpha-beta T cells about two months after transplant. T-cell numbers and diversity, one year after transplant, stemmed largely from T cells that were newly produced.

Preparation of the TCRbeta library used unique molecular identifiers. TCRdb redid the calling of the PCR reads with MiXCR, one entry per CDR3 protein. The sample has a few hundred thousand distinct CDR3 sequences, about 7% seen once; the top ten hold 5% to 6.5%. This TCR was recovered from a boy under 10 years old with acute lymphoblastic leukemia, due to receive a stem cell transplant. Sample: PBMCs, taken before TCRalphabeta/CD19-depleted stem cell transplant. The chain recombines TRBV5-5 with TRBJ1-5; 8 nucleotides line up with TRBD1. For the CDR3, the DNA is TGTGCCAGCAGCACCATACAGGGGGATCAGCCCCAGCATTTT. Its translation: CASSTIQGDQPQHF.